A single sample gave rise to the 26 T cell receptor beta chains below, sequenced in a study of regulatory and conventional T cells in RAG deficiency. Sequenced by immunoSEQ multiplex PCR; TCRdb stores in-frame clones only, minus some. This sample has fewer than 40,000 clones, with 60% to 85% found just once. Blood CD4+ CD25-low CD127-high conventional T cells supplied the genomic DNA template. A further study also used this sample, focusing on regulatory T cells. That source notes: Amplification used 52 TRBV primers and 13 TRBJ primers.

Sequencing was carried out using CD4+ effector T cells sorted from blood. These receptors all stem from a human donor in good health.

In this sample, this clone turned up a few times. CDR3 coding DNA: TGTGCCAGCATCCGGGACTTAGATAGCAATCAGCCCCAGCATTTT. Its translation is CASIRDLDSNQPQHF. The genes are TRBV2 and TRBJ1-5; perhaps TRBD1 as D (5 bases). Germline assignment: CDR1 SNHLY and CDR2 FYNNEI. This CDR3 is 15 amino acids long. V lost 7 bases, J lost 0 bases, and 13 bases lay in between.

A few counts support this clone. The rearrangement links TRBV29-1 to TRBJ1-2, with 10 bases identical to TRBD1. The germline gives CDR1 SQVTM, CDR2 ANQGSEA. Trimming removed 6 bases from V and 4 bases from J; junction bases left unmatched: 5. This CDR3 region has 13 residues. CDR3: CSVGQGKVYGYTF. As DNA, the CDR3 is TGCAGCGTGGGACAGGGGAAGGTCTATGGCTACACCTTC.

This rearrangement joins TRBV19 to TRBJ2-1, with 8 bases matching TRBD2. The germline CDR1 and CDR2 sequences are LNHDA and SQIVND (reference sequence). This CDR3 contains 20 residues. The J segment lost 0 bases and the V segment lost 4 bases, leaving 17 bases of the junction unmatched. The CDR3 sequence is CASSTSGREAYLSSYNEQFF. The CDR3 DNA reads as TGTGCCAGTAGTACGAGCGGGCGGGAGGCCTACTTATCCTCCTACAATGAGCAGTTCTTC.

This sequence joins TRBV28 and TRBJ2-2; no clear D. CDR3 length: 15 residues. Deletions cut 5 bases from V and 6 bases from J, with 16 bases between. Germline loops: CDR1 MDHEN, CDR2 SYDVKM. CDR3 protein: CASSPQPKAAGELFF. CDR3 coding DNA: TGTGCCAGCAGTCCTCAGCCCAAGGCAGCCGGGGAGCTGTTTTTT.

This clone was seen only a few times. The chain is built from TRBV7-9 and TRBJ1-2; 11 bases match TRBD1. V was clipped by 4 bases and J by 13 bases; unmatched bases: 5. Per germline, CDR1 SEHNR and CDR2 FQNEAQ (reference sequence). The CDR3 spans 12 residues. This CDR3 reads CASSYRDRGFTF. CDR3 DNA: TGTGCCAGCAGCTACAGGGACAGGGGGTTCACCTTC.

This clone was counted a few times. The rearrangement uses TRBV2 and TRBJ1-2, with 7 bases identical to TRBD1. V shed 6 bases and J 4 bases; nucleotides not matched to a gene: 8. The CDR3 has 14 amino acids. Germline loops: CDR1 SNHLY, CDR2 FYNNEI. The CDR3 nucleotides read TGTGCCAGCAGCCGCGACAGGGTTGGCTATGGCTACACCTTC. It is translated as CASSRDRVGYGYTF.

The genes are TRBV5-4 and TRBJ1-6; D possibly corresponds to TRBD1 (5 bases). CDR3 length equals 15 residues. In germline, CDR1 is SGHNT, CDR2 YYREEE (reference sequence). Trimming pared 2 bases from V and 3 bases from J, leaving 9 bases between. The CDR3 bases are TGTGCCAGCAGCTTACAGGAGAACTATAATTCACCCCTCCACTTT. Translating gives CASSLQENYNSPLHF.

The CDR3 nucleotides read TGTGCCAGCAGTTTGCCGACAGCCACCTACGAGCAGTACTTC. It yields the protein CASSLPTATYEQYF. The V call is TRBV28, the J call TRBJ2-7, with D possibly TRBD1 on 5 matching bases. The CDR3 has 14 residues. CDR1 is MDHEN and CDR2 is SYDVKM in the germline V gene. The ends were cut back, 3 bases at V and 2 bases at J, with 11 bases in the middle.

This clone was seen once. V is TRBV4-1 and J is TRBJ1-4; no definite D call. V lost 6 bases, J lost 0 bases, and 11 bases lay in between. The CDR3 contains 15 residues. Germline-derived CDR1 and CDR2 are MGHRA and YSYEKL. The CDR3 here is CASRFYHATNEKLFF. CDR3 nucleotides: TGCGCCAGCAGGTTTTACCATGCAACTAATGAAAAACTGTTTTTT.

A few counts support this clone. The chain uses TRBV7-9 and TRBJ2-3, with 9 bases identical to TRBD1. V shed 5 bases and J 3 bases; nucleotides not matched to a gene: 6. Germline CDR1 is SEHNR and CDR2 is FQNEAQ (reference sequence). This CDR3 is built from 15 residues. The CDR3 is CASSHRDRVTDTQYF. The CDR3 DNA reads as TGTGCCAGCAGCCACCGGGACAGGGTGACAGATACGCAGTATTTT. The whole variable domain, remainder taken from reference TRBV7-9 and TRBJ2-3, is DTGVSQNPRHKITKRGQNVTFRCDPISEHNRLYWYRQTLGQGPEFLTYFQNEAQLEKSRLLSDRFSAERPKGSFSTLEIQRTEQGDSAMYLCASSHRDRVTDTQYFGPGTRLTVL.

This chain uses TRBV7-2 with TRBJ2-3, with TRBD2 identical over 9 bases. J gave up 6 bases and V 4 bases, and 14 bases lay outside the gene matches. CDR1 is SGHTA, CDR2 FQGNSA, per germline. The CDR3 sequence is 17 residues long. This chain's CDR3 is CASSSLLGGGARDTQYF. The CDR3 DNA reads TGTGCCAGCAGCTCCCTTTTGGGCGGGGGGGCGAGGGATACGCAGTATTTT. Variable domain in full (rest from reference TRBV7-2 and TRBJ2-3): GAGVSQSPSNKVTEKGKDVELRCDPISGHTALYWYRQSLGQGLEFLIYFQGNSAPDKSGLPSDRFSAERTGGSVSTLTIQRTQQEDSAVYLCASSSLLGGGARDTQYFGPGTRLTVL.

The V call is TRBV7-9, the J call TRBJ1-1; D not certain. V lost 4 bases, J lost 0 bases, and 15 bases lay in between. CDR3 length: 16 amino acids. The V gene's germline CDR1 is SEHNR and CDR2 FQNEAQ (reference sequence). This chain's CDR3 is CASSSRTETVNTEAFF. CDR3 bases: TGTGCCAGCAGCTCGCGCACAGAGACCGTGAACACTGAAGCTTTCTTT.

The V call is TRBV5-1, the J call TRBJ2-1, with 7 bases that match TRBD2. Germline-derived CDR1 and CDR2 are SGHRS and YFSETQ. The junction had 7 bases not matched to a gene; V was cut back by 4 bases and J by 0 bases. The CDR3 covers 16 residues. CDR3 bases: TGCGCCAGCAGCCGGAGCGGGGTTAGCTCCTACAATGAGCAGTTCTTC. It yields the protein CASSRSGVSSYNEQFF.

In this sample, this clone turned up a few times. The CDR3 region has the DNA TGCGCCAGCAGTGAGGGGGAGAGCTATGGCTACACCTTC. It is translated as CASSEGESYGYTF. The rearrangement links TRBV5-1 to TRBJ1-2; the D gene is possibly TRBD1 (6 bases). Looked up from germline, CDR1 is SGHRS and CDR2 is YFSETQ. V was shortened by 5 bases and J by 4 bases, with 12 bases between the two germline ends. The CDR3 totals 13 residues. The complete variable domain, with remaining parts taken from reference TRBV5-1 and TRBJ1-2, reads KAGVTQTPRYLIKTRGQQVTLSCSPISGHRSVSWYQQTPGQGLQFLFEYFSETQRNKGNFPGRFSGRQFSNSRSEMNVSTLELGDSALYLCASSEGESYGYTFGSGTRLTVV.

The V call is TRBV6-5, the J call TRBJ1-4; 7 bases align to TRBD1. Germline trimming cut 0 bases from V and 8 bases from J; bases unmatched to any gene: 3. The CDR3 spans 14 residues. Germline values: CDR1 MNHEY, CDR2 SVGAGI. The CDR3 DNA is TGTGCCAGCAGTTACTCGTACAGGGGAGAAAAACTGTTTTTT. Residues: CASSYSYRGEKLFF.

This sequence joins TRBV15 and TRBJ1-5; 8 bases match TRBD1. The germline V gene encodes CDR1 LNHNV and CDR2 YYDKDF (reference sequence). V dropped 1 base and J dropped 0; count of bases not matched to a gene: 5. This CDR3 is built from 17 residues. DNA for the CDR3: TGTGCCACCAGCAGAGGCGGAGACAGGGGTAGCAATCAGCCCCAGCATTTT. It encodes CATSRGGDRGSNQPQHF.

This chain connects TRBV4-1 to TRBJ1-2; D call uncertain. The CDR3 runs 17 residues. The V end was cut by 4 bases, the J end by 4 bases, with 22 bases between. Germline V gene sequence: CDR1 MGHRA, CDR2 YSYEKL. CDR3 region: CASSPRGGDPVGYGYTF. The CDR3 DNA sequence: TGCGCCAGCAGCCCCCGAGGTGGAGATCCAGTGGGCTATGGCTACACCTTC.

This chain links TRBV6-6 with TRBJ1-4, with a tentative D call TRBD1 (5 bases). The germline V gene has CDR1 MNHNY and CDR2 SVGAGI (reference sequence). The V end was cut by 3 bases, the J end by 0 bases, with 8 bases between. The CDR3 spans 15 residues. The CDR3 nucleotides are TGTGCCAGCAGTTATGGGGCTGCAACTAATGAAAAACTGTTTTTT. It encodes CASSYGAATNEKLFF.

The rearrangement joins TRBV6-6 to TRBJ1-6, with 11 bases matching TRBD1. In germline, CDR1 is MNHNY, CDR2 SVGAGI (reference sequence). The trim removed 8 bases at V and 15 bases at J, leaving 15 bases unmatched. This CDR3 has 15 amino acids. The CDR3 sequence: CASSKGRWGQGGLHF. The CDR3 nucleotides read TGTGCCAGCTCAAAGGGAAGGTGGGGACAGGGGGGCCTCCACTTT.

The chain is built from TRBV5-1 and TRBJ1-3; D unresolved. Trimming stripped 3 bases from V and 4 bases from J, with 14 bases between. This CDR3 has 15 amino acids. The germline CDR1 and CDR2 sequences are SGHRS and YFSETQ. CDR3: CASSSGMGLGNTIYF. DNA of the CDR3: TGCGCCAGCAGCTCGGGGATGGGTTTGGGAAACACCATATATTTT.

This chain uses TRBV6-5 with TRBJ2-1; D not resolved. CDR1 is MNHEY, CDR2 SVGAGI, per germline. The CDR3 covers 13 residues. V gave up 2 bases and J gave up 5 bases, with 7 bases separating them. CDR3 coding DNA: TGTGCCAGCAGTTACAAACTAAACAATGAGCAGTTCTTC. It specifies CASSYKLNNEQFF.

This clone was detected only a few times. The genes are TRBV2 and TRBJ1-1, with a tentative D call TRBD1 (5 bases). The CDR3 has 14 residues. The germline gives CDR1 SNHLY, CDR2 FYNNEI. V was cut by 4 bases and J by 0 bases, with 9 bases left in between. CDR3 DNA: TGTGCCAGCAGTGGACAGCCCATGAACACTGAAGCTTTCTTT. As protein: CASSGQPMNTEAFF.

This chain connects TRBV4-2 to TRBJ1-3, with TRBD1 matching over 9 bases. The ends lost 1 base at V and 3 bases at J; junction bases unmatched: 1. The CDR3 loop spans 15 amino acids. Germline CDR1 is LGHNA and CDR2 is YNFKEQ. The CDR3 DNA sequence: TGTGCCAGCAGCCAAGGGGACAGGGTTGGAAACACCATATATTTT. Amino acids: CASSQGDRVGNTIYF.

The chain recombines TRBV4-2 with TRBJ2-2, with TRBD2 identical over 9 bases. CDR3 size: 13 residues. The germline V gene encodes CDR1 LGHNA and CDR2 YNFKEQ. With 6 bases clipped from V and 7 bases from J, the junction kept 3 bases outside the gene matches. This CDR3 is CASSPSGVGELFF. The CDR3 coding sequence is TGTGCCAGCAGTCCTAGCGGGGTCGGGGAGCTGTTTTTT.

The chain combines TRBV5-6 with TRBJ1-1; D remains unclear. This CDR3 has 13 amino acids. The germline V gene encodes CDR1 SGHDT and CDR2 YYEEEE. The V gene lost 4 bases and the J gene lost 0 bases, with 7 bases spanning the gap. CDR3 bases: TGTGCCAGCAGCGAGTCCCTGAACACTGAAGCTTTCTTT. Protein: CASSESLNTEAFF.

J is TRBJ1-2 and V is TRBV7-9; 7 bases line up with TRBD1. V lost 1 base, J lost 2 bases, and 13 bases stayed unmatched. This CDR3 contains 18 residues. Germline V gives CDR1 SEHNR, CDR2 FQNEAQ (reference sequence). CDR3 loop: CASSLGGLNRGGNYGYTF. The CDR3 coding sequence is TGTGCCAGCAGCTTAGGGGGCTTAAACAGGGGAGGAAACTATGGCTACACCTTC.